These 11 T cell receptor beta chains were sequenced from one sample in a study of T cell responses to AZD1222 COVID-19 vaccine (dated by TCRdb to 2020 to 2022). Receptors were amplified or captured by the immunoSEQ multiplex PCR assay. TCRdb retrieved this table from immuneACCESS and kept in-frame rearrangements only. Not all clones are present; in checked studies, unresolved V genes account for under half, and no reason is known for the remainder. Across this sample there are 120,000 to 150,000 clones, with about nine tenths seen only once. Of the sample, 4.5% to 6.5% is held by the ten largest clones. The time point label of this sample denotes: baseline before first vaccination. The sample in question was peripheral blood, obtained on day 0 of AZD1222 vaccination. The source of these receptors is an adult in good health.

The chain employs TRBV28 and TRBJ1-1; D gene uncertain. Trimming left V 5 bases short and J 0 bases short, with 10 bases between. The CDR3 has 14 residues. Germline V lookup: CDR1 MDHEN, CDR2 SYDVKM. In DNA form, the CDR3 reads TGTGCCAGCAGTCACATCGACCTGAACACTGAAGCTTTCTTT. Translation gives CASSHIDLNTEAFF.

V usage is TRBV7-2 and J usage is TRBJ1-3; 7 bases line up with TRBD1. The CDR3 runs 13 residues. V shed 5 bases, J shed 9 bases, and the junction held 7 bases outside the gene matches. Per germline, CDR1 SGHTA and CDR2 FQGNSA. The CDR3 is CASSPLTGSTIYF. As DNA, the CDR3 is TGTGCCAGCAGCCCCCTGACAGGGTCCACCATATATTTT.

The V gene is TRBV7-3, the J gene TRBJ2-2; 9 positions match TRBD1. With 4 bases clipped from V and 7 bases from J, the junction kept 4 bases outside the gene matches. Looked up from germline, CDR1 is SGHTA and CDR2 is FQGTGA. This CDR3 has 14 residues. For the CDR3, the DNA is TGTGCCAGCAGCTACGGGACAGGGATCGGGGAGCTGTTTTTT. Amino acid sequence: CASSYGTGIGELFF.

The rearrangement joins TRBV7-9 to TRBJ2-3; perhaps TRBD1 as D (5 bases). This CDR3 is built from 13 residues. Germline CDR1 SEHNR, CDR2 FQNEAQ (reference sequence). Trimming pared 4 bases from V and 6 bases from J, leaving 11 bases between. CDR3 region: CASSYGARDTQYF. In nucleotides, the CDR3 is TGTGCCAGCAGCTATGGGGCTCGGGATACGCAGTATTTT.

This chain's CDR3 is CASSSSGTSVYNEQFF. CDR3 DNA: TGTGCCAGCAGCTCCTCCGGGACTAGCGTATACAATGAGCAGTTCTTC. The chain has TRBV7-8 and TRBJ2-1; TRBD2 aligns across 10 bases. The V gene end was trimmed by 4 bases and the J gene end by 4 bases; junction bases not matched to a gene: 7. This CDR3 has 16 amino acids. The V gene's germline CDR1 is SGHVS and CDR2 FQNEAQ.

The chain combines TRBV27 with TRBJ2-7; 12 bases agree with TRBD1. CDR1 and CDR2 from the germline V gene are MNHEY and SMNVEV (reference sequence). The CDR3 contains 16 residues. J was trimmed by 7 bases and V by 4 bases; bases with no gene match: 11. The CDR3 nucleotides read TGTGCCAGCAGTTCAACTCTGGGACAGGGGGCGAGGGAGCAGTACTTC. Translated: CASSSTLGQGAREQYF.

The CDR3 reads CASSRILAPSASRDEQFF. The CDR3 DNA is TGTGCCAGTAGTAGAATATTGGCGCCGTCCGCTTCTAGGGATGAGCAGTTCTTC. The chain combines TRBV19 with TRBJ2-1; no clear D. The CDR3 runs to 18 residues. Trimming removed 4 bases at V and 8 bases at J, with 27 bases between. Germline CDR1 LNHDA, CDR2 SQIVND (reference sequence).

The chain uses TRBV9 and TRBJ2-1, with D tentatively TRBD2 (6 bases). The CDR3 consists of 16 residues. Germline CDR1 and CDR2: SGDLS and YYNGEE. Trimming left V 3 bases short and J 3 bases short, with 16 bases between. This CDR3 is CASSAAGSGLYNEQFF. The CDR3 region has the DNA TGTGCCAGCAGCGCGGCGGGGAGCGGTCTCTACAATGAGCAGTTCTTC.

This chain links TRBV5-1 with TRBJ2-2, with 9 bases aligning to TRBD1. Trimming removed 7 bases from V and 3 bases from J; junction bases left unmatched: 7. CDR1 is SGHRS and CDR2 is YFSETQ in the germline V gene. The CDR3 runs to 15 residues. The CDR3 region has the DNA TGCGCCAGCCGCTACAGGGGGCGGGACACCGGGGAGCTGTTTTTT. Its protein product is CASRYRGRDTGELFF.

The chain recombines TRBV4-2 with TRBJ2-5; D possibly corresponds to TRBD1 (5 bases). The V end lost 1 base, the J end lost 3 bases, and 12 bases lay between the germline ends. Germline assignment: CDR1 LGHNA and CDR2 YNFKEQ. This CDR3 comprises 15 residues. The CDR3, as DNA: TGTGCCAGCAGCCAAGGGTTGGGGCCTGAAGAGACCCAGTACTTC. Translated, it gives CASSQGLGPEETQYF.

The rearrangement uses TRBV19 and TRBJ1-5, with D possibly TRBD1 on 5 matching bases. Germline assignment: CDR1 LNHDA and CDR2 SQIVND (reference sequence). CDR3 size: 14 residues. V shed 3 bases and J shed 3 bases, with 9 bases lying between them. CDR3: CASSIRQLNQPQHF. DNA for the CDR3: TGTGCCAGTAGTATTAGACAGCTCAATCAGCCCCAGCATTTT. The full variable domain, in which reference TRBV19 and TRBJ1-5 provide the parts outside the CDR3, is DGGITQSPKYLFRKEGQNVTLSCEQNLNHDAMYWYRQDPGQGLRLIYYSQIVNDFQKGDIAEGYSVSREKKESFPLTVTSAQKNPTAFYLCASSIRQLNQPQHFGDGTRLSIL.